This record covers a single TCR beta chain. This entry comes from a study of blood T cell repertoires in COVID-19. The CDR3 loop spans 15 amino acids. With V trimmed by 4 bases and J by 0 bases, 3 bases remained unmatched. Per the germline V gene, CDR1 is SGHRS and CDR2 is YFSETQ. Generated by immunoSEQ multiplex PCR, the TCRdb table keeps only in-frame clones and is missing some. This sample has a few hundred thousand clones, with roughly nine tenths found just once. This TCR was recovered from a woman in her 30s with COVID-19, enrolled during active disease. Sequenced: peripheral blood. This rearrangement joins TRBV5-1 to TRBJ2-1, with 8 bases identical to TRBD2. CDR3 region: CASSPGGSSYNEQFF. In nucleotides, the CDR3 is TGCGCCAGCAGCCCGGGGGGGAGCTCCTACAATGAGCAGTTCTTC.